This TCR beta chain was captured in a study of early T cells in non-severe SARS-CoV-2 infection. Study-wide context: Whole-blood bulk RNA, unsorted, was sequenced, and chains were unpaired.

There are many counts of this clonotype. Attachment of unique molecular identifiers was made to individual cDNA molecules. TCRdb recomputed calls from the 5' RACE reads with MiXCR, one row per CDR3 protein. The profile shows about 69,000 distinct CDR3 sequences, under 9.5% of them singletons. The material sequenced was whole blood. The sequence was collected from an adult who was a healthcare worker with PCR-confirmed SARS-CoV-2 infection or an uninfected control (not recorded which).

This CDR3 is CASRQPPTYEQYF. CDR3 coding DNA: TGTGCCAGCAGACAGCCACCAACCTACGAGCAGTACTTC. This chain uses TRBV6-2 or TRBV6-3 with TRBJ2-7, with D unresolved. CDR1 is MNHEY and CDR2 is SVGEGT in the germline V gene. CDR3 length equals 13 residues. V was shortened by 6 bases and J by 2 bases, with 11 bases between the two germline ends.